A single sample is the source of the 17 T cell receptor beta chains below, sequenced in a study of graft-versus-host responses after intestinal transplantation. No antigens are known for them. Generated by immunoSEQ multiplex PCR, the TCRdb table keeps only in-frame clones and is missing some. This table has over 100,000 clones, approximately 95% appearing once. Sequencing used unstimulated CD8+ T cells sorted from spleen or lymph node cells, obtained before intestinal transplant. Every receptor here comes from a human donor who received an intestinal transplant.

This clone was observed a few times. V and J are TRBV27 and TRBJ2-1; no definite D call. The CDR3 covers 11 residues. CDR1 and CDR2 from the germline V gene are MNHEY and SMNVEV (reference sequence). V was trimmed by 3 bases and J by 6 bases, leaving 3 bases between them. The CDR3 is CASSFSNEQFF. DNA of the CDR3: TGTGCCAGCAGTTTCTCCAATGAGCAGTTCTTC.

In nucleotides, the CDR3 is TGTGCCAGCAGCTTGGCGGGCTCTCCCCCCTACCAAGAGACCCAGTACTTC. This encodes CASSLAGSPPYQETQYF. The chain couples TRBV5-4 to TRBJ2-5; D call uncertain. The germline V gene has CDR1 SGHNT and CDR2 YYREEE (reference sequence). This CDR3 spans 17 amino acids. V lost 0 bases and J lost 0, with 15 bases in between.

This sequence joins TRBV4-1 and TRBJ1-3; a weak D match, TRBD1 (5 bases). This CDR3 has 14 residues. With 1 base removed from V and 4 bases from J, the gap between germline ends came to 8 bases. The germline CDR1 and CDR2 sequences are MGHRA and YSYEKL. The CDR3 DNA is TGCGCCAGCAGCCAAGTGGGGCCCGGAAACACCATATATTTT. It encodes CASSQVGPGNTIYF.

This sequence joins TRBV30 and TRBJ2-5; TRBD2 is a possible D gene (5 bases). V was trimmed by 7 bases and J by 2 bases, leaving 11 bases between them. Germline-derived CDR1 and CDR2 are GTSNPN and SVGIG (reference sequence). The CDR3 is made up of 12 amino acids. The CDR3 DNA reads TGTGCCTCGGACTTGGGGCAAGAGACCCAGTACTTC. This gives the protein CASDLGQETQYF.

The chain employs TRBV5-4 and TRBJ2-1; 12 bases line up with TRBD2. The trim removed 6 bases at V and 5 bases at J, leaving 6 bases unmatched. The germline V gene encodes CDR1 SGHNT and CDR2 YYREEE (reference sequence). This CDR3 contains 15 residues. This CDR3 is CASTPSGRVNNEQFF. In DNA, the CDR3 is TGTGCCAGCACCCCTAGCGGGAGGGTGAACAATGAGCAGTTCTTC.

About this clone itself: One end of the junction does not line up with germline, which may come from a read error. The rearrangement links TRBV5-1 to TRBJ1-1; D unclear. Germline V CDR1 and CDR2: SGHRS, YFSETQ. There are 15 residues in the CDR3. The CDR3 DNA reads TGCGCCAGCAACTTGTATCCGGCCGATGGCACTGAAGCTTTCTTT. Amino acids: CASNLYPADGTEAFF.

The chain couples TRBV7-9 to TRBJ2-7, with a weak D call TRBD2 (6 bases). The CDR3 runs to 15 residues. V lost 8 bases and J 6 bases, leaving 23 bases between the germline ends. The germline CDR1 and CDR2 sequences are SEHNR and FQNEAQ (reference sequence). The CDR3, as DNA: TGTGCCAGCGTATGCCGGGACTGTGTAGAATTCGAGCAGTACTTC. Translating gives CASVCRDCVEFEQYF.

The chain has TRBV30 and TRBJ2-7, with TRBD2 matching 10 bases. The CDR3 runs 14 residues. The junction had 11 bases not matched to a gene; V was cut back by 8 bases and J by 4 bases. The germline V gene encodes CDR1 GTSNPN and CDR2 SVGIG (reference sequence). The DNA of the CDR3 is TGTGCCGTCGAGCGGGAGGGCCAGTTGTACGAGCAGTACTTC. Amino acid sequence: CAVEREGQLYEQYF.

CDR3 in amino acids: CASMQARGSYNEQFF. CDR3 in DNA: TGTGCCAGTATGCAGGCTAGAGGCTCCTACAATGAGCAGTTCTTC. The chain carries TRBV19 and TRBJ2-1; D gene unclear. V was clipped by 7 bases and J by 0 bases, with 13 bases between them. The CDR3 totals 15 residues. Germline CDR1 LNHDA, CDR2 SQIVND (reference sequence).

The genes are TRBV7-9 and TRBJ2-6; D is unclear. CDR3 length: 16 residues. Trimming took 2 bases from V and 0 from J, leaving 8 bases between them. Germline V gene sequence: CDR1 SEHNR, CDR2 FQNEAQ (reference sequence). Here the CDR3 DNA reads TGTGCCAGCAGCTTAAGGCGCTTCTCTGGGGCCAACGTCCTGACTTTC. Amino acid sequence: CASSLRRFSGANVLTF.

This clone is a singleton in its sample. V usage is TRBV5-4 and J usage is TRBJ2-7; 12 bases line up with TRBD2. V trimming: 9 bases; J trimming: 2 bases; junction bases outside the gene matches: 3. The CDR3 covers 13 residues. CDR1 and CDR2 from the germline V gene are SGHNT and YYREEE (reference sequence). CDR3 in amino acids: CATRTSGTYEQYF. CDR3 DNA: TGTGCCACCAGGACTAGCGGGACCTACGAGCAGTACTTC.

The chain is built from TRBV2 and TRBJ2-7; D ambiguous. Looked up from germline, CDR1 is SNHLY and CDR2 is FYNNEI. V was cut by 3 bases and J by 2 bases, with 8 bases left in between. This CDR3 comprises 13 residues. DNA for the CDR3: TGTGCCAGCAGTGACACCCCTGCCTACGAGCAGTACTTC. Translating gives CASSDTPAYEQYF.

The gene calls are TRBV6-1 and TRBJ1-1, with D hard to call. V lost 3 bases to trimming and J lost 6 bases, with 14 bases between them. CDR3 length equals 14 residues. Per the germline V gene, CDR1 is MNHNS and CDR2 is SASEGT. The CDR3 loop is CASSDPMERSEAFF. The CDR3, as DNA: TGTGCCAGCAGTGACCCAATGGAGAGGTCTGAAGCTTTCTTT.

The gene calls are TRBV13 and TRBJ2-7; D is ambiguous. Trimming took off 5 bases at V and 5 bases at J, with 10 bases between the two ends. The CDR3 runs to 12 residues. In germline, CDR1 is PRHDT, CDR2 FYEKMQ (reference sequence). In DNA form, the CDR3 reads TGTGCCAGCAGCCCCGGTAGGGACGAGCAGTACTTC. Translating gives CASSPGRDEQYF.

As DNA, the CDR3 is TGTGCCAGTAGTATAGTCCCACTCTCAAGTTACGAGCAGTACTTC. Translated: CASSIVPLSSYEQYF. J is TRBJ2-7 and V is TRBV19; the D is unclear. V lost 1 base, J lost 4 bases, and 14 bases lay in between. The CDR3 totals 15 residues. CDR1 is LNHDA and CDR2 is SQIVND in the germline V gene (reference sequence).

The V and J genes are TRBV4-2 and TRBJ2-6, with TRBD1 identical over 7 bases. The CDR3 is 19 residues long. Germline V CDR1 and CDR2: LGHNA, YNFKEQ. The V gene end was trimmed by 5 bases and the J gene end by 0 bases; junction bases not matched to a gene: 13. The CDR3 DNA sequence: TGTGCCAGCAGCGTACGGGACAGATACTCAGTCTCTGGGGCCAACGTCCTGACTTTC. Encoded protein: CASSVRDRYSVSGANVLTF.

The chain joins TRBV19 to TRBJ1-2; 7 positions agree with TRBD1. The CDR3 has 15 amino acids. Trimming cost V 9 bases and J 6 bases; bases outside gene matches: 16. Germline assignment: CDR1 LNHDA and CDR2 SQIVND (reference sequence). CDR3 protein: CASLRGDLSVDGYTF. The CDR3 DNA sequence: TGTGCCAGCCTCAGGGGGGACCTATCCGTTGATGGCTACACCTTC.